Listed here is a single TCR beta chain. The data stem from a study of blood T cell repertoires in COVID-19. Study details: From the United States, Italy and Spain came samples of acute and convalescent COVID-19. T cells, B-cell-depleted T cells, or PBMCs supplied cDNA or gDNA.

Germline CDR1 MDHEN, CDR2 SYDVKM. The CDR3 covers 15 residues. The V gene end was trimmed by 3 bases and the J gene end by 3 bases; junction bases not matched to a gene: 5. Sequencing was performed with immunoSEQ multiplex PCR; in TCRdb, only in-frame clones are kept and a portion is missing. This table holds some 200,000 clones, about 80% found once. The sample taken for sequencing was peripheral blood. The V call is TRBV28, the J call TRBJ2-1, with 7 bases fitting TRBD2. This TCR was sampled from a woman aged 30 to 39 who had recovered from COVID-19. CDR3 amino acids: CASSLSGLVYNEQFF. CDR3 nucleotides: TGTGCCAGCAGTTTGAGTGGACTAGTCTACAATGAGCAGTTCTTC.